This TCR beta chain was sequenced in a study of shared clonotypes between healthy human individuals. Libraries were prepared by immunoSEQ multiplex PCR; TCRdb keeps only in-frame clonotypes and omits some of them. The sample comprises approximately 1.5 million clones, 95% to 99% of which are singletons, and approximately 0.44% rests with the top ten. General study points: Large depth notwithstanding, sorted-subset sequencing proved incomplete by rarefaction.

Comment on this clone: What it binds is unknown.

The material sequenced was naive CD4+ T cells sorted from blood. The subset is: CD45RA+ positively selected. This receptor was obtained from a man in his thirties or forties in good health.

DNA for the CDR3: TGTGCCAGCCGGGCCAGGGGAGGCTCTGGGGCCAACGTCCTGACTTTC. Translation: CASRARGGSGANVLTF. This rearrangement joins TRBV27 to TRBJ2-6, with D perhaps matching TRBD1 or TRBD2 (6 bases each). The CDR3 extends over 16 amino acids. Per germline, CDR1 MNHEY and CDR2 SMNVEV (reference sequence). The ends were cut back, 8 bases at V and 0 bases at J, with 14 bases in the middle.